The next 17 T cell receptor beta chains were all read from a single sample in a study of shared clonotypes between healthy human individuals. Profiled with immunoSEQ multiplex PCR; TCRdb holds only in-frame clones, not every one. The table has about 700,000 clones, around 67% seen once; the top ten hold 1.5% to 2%. Sequenced material: memory CD4+ T cells sorted from blood. Subset: CD45RA-negative fraction. These receptors all stem from a woman in her thirties in good health.

In its sample, this clone was seen a few times. V usage is TRBV10-3 and J usage is TRBJ1-2, with 10 bases fitting TRBD1. CDR1 and CDR2 from the germline V gene are ENHRY and SYGVKD. The CDR3 is 15 residues long. V shed 6 bases and J 4 bases; nucleotides not matched to a gene: 8. The CDR3 region is CAIRPGTGVIYGYTF. CDR3 DNA: TGTGCCATCAGGCCCGGGACAGGGGTGATCTATGGCTACACCTTC.

V gene TRBV10-3 combines with J gene TRBJ2-7; TRBD1 or TRBD2 may be the D gene (5 bases each). Germline loops: CDR1 ENHRY, CDR2 SYGVKD. Trimming cost V 0 bases and J 0 bases, with 15 bases left between them. There are 17 residues in the CDR3. In DNA form, the CDR3 reads TGTGCCATCAGTGAGTCGGGAGTACGGGACGGCTCCTACGAGCAGTACTTC. It is translated as CAISESGVRDGSYEQYF.

The CDR3 DNA reads as TGCGCCAGCAGCCCGATGACTAGCGGGAACCAAGAGACCCAGTACTTC. Translating gives CASSPMTSGNQETQYF. The gene calls are TRBV5-1 and TRBJ2-5, with 11 bases fitting TRBD2. The V gene end was trimmed by 4 bases and the J gene end by 0 bases; junction bases not matched to a gene: 5. Germline assignment: CDR1 SGHRS and CDR2 YFSETQ. This CDR3 comprises 16 residues.

This clone turned up a few times. The chain has TRBV9 and TRBJ1-1; no clear D. The CDR3 has 13 residues. Trimming cost V 6 bases and J 4 bases, with 13 bases left between them. From germline, CDR1 is SGDLS and CDR2 YYNGEE. The DNA of the CDR3 is TGTGCCAGCACTAAACCACCGGGCACTGAAGCTTTCTTT. Translating it yields CASTKPPGTEAFF.

On this clone itself: A junction end diverges from the germline sequence, so it may reflect a read error. The V gene is TRBV29-1, the J gene TRBJ2-3; D is undetermined. The length of the CDR3 is 12 residues. Germline CDR1 reads SQVTM; CDR2 reads ANQGSEA. Written as DNA, the CDR3 is TGCAGCGTTGAGGTCTCGGCCGCCTTGGTTGATTTT. Translated: CSVEVSAALVDF.

The CDR3, as DNA: TGTGCCAGCAGTTTATTGGGACCCCCCCTTGTTCGCACTGAAGCTTTCTTT. The encoded protein is CASSLLGPPLVRTEAFF. The rearrangement links TRBV28 to TRBJ1-1; maybe TRBD1 (5 bases). This CDR3 comprises 17 residues. Germline V lookup: CDR1 MDHEN, CDR2 SYDVKM. Trimming cost V 1 base and J 4 bases, with 19 bases left between them.

The chain recombines TRBV7-2 with TRBJ1-5; D remains ambiguous. Trimming left V 5 bases short and J 11 bases short, with 19 bases between. The germline V gene has CDR1 SGHTA and CDR2 FQGNSA. This CDR3 has 14 amino acids. As DNA, the CDR3 is TGTGCCAGCAGCCCCGGGTCCTTGGTTGGAGCCCAGCATTTT. Amino acid sequence: CASSPGSLVGAQHF.

The genes are TRBV28 and TRBJ2-7; no clear D gene. Between the trimmed V and J ends, which lost 5 bases and 4 bases, there was a span of 12 bases. Germline lookup yields CDR1 MDHEN and CDR2 SYDVKM. CDR3 length equals 13 residues. As DNA, the CDR3 is TGTGCCAGCAGTCTTATCGGGTATTACGAGCAGTACTTC. Its protein is CASSLIGYYEQYF.

This clone was found many times. The rearrangement links TRBV6-1 to TRBJ1-2; D gene unclear. CDR3 length equals 12 residues. V was clipped by 8 bases and J by 4 bases, with 11 bases between them. CDR1 is MNHNS, CDR2 SASEGT, per germline. CDR3 bases: TGTGCCAGCCAGAACGGCCGCTATGGCTACACCTTC. Protein: CASQNGRYGYTF.

This clone was picked up one time. The chain employs TRBV19 and TRBJ1-5; TRBD1 aligns across 9 bases. Germline V gene data show CDR1 as LNHDA and CDR2 as SQIVND (reference sequence). Losses at the gene ends were 4 bases for V and 7 bases for J; bases not matched to a gene: 8. The CDR3 runs to 15 residues. CDR3 sequence: CASSTGTGSGQPQHF. CDR3 DNA sequence: TGTGCCAGTAGTACCGGGACAGGGTCTGGACAGCCCCAGCATTTT.

This clone is a singleton in its sample. V usage is TRBV23-1 and J usage is TRBJ1-1; unclear D gene. TRBV23-1 counts as an open reading frame of uncertain function. This CDR3 has 11 residues. V gave up 4 bases and J gave up 7 bases, with 7 bases separating them. The DNA of the CDR3 is TGCGCCAGCAGTCGGGTCAGTGAAGCTTTCTTT. Amino acid sequence: CASSRVSEAFF.

The chain recombines TRBV19 with TRBJ2-1, with TRBD1 matching over 8 bases. The CDR3 totals 16 residues. From germline, CDR1 is LNHDA and CDR2 SQIVND (reference sequence). The V and J ends lost 4 bases and 1 base, in that order; junction bases with no gene match: 6. The CDR3 is CASSNLRTGSYNEQFF. The CDR3 DNA reads TGTGCCAGTAGTAACCTTCGGACAGGGTCCTACAATGAGCAGTTCTTC.

The V and J genes are TRBV11-3 and TRBJ1-1; D is unresolved. The CDR3 runs 15 residues. Trimming took off 1 base at V and 1 base at J, with 10 bases between the two ends. Germline values: CDR1 SGHNT, CDR2 YENEEA. The chain's CDR3 is CASSLARPENTEAFF. The DNA for the CDR3 is TGTGCCAGCAGCTTAGCGCGTCCGGAGAACACTGAAGCTTTCTTT.

The V call is TRBV18, the J call TRBJ2-5; D may be TRBD2 (5 bases). Germline V gene data show CDR1 as KGHSH and CDR2 as LQKENI. V was clipped by 5 bases and J by 3 bases, with 10 bases between them. This CDR3 has 13 residues. The CDR3 region is CASSTAGEETQYF. For the CDR3, the DNA is TGTGCCAGCTCAACCGCCGGGGAAGAGACCCAGTACTTC.

The DNA for the CDR3 is TGTGCCAGCAGCTCGGGGGCGCCTTCCTACGAGCAGTACTTC. As protein: CASSSGAPSYEQYF. The rearrangement uses TRBV7-6 and TRBJ2-5; D is perhaps TRBD1 or TRBD2 (6 bases each). The J call may not be correct, given that the DNA end is closer to TRBJ2-7. Germline assignment: CDR1 SGHVS and CDR2 FNYEAQ. CDR3 length: 14 residues.

The chain links TRBV5-6 to TRBJ1-2; D call uncertain. V gave up 4 bases and J gave up 1 base, with 11 bases separating them. CDR3 length: 14 residues. Germline loops: CDR1 SGHDT, CDR2 YYEEEE. Written as DNA, the CDR3 is TGTGCCAGCAGCCCAAGTGGGATTAACTATGGCTACACCTTC. Residues: CASSPSGINYGYTF.

On this clone itself: In the same sample, other DNA sequences code for this CDR3. This sequence joins TRBV9 and TRBJ1-1; D gene uncertain. The germline gives CDR1 SGDLS, CDR2 YYNGEE. With 0 bases removed from V and 1 base from J, the gap between germline ends came to 7 bases. The CDR3 length is 14 residues. The CDR3 loop reads CASSVDPANTEAFF. In DNA, the CDR3 is TGTGCCAGCAGCGTAGATCCTGCGAACACTGAAGCTTTCTTT.